This TCR beta chain was identified during a study of cytomegalovirus exposure and HLA in healthy donors. Study-wide points: TCR association rates varied by HLA locus in a later analysis, with DRB1 highest and HLA-C lowest.

PCR primers comprised 60 Vbeta and 13 Jbeta primers. The method was immunoSEQ multiplex PCR; TCRdb's version includes in-frame clones alone and lacks a portion of them. This table holds about 79,000 clones, 74% found once. Comments on this clone: Its antigen is unidentified.

The J segment lost 6 bases and the V segment lost 1 base, leaving 6 bases of the junction unmatched. Germline V CDR1 and CDR2: SGHTA, FQGNSA. CDR3 length: 14 residues. The J gene is TRBJ2-7, the V gene TRBV7-2, with TRBD2 matching over 7 bases. Sequenced material: PBMCs. This TCR derives from a man in his forties in good health and CMV-seropositive. The CDR3 DNA is TGTGCCAGCAGCTTAGGCGGGAGCGGTCCCGAGCAGTACTTC. Amino acids: CASSLGGSGPEQYF. The full variable domain, its missing parts supplied by reference TRBV7-2 and TRBJ2-7, is GAGVSQSPSNKVTEKGKDVELRCDPISGHTALYWYRQSLGQGLEFLIYFQGNSAPDKSGLPSDRFSAERTGGSVSTLTIQRTQQEDSAVYLCASSLGGSGPEQYFGPGTRLTVT.